This note documents a single T cell receptor (beta chain) sequence. This clone's antigen is unknown. No clone much larger than this one lies a single base away; base qualities are absent. The sample's treatment or condition label, in plain terms: approximately 9-day PBMC culture with coronavirus spike peptide pools or control peptides (ViraFEST assay). The ViraFEST assay was used in the study, in which antigen-specific T cells were expanded with peptide pools and expanded clonotypes were subsequently identified by TCR sequencing. The convalescent patients' positive SARS-CoV-2 PCR tests fell between March and December 2020, which was before the Alpha, Beta and Delta variants emerged in the United States. Each well held some 2 million PBMCs cultured in IMDM containing approximately 5% human AB serum and roughly 10 IU/ml IL-2, with roughly 10 ug/ml peptide pools added. On days 3 and 7, half of the culture medium was replaced with fresh IL-2-containing medium. Once the cells had been in culture for less than 12 days, the EasySep CD4+ T cell isolation kit was used to isolate CD4+ T cells by negative selection. Ficoll-Paque Plus gradient centrifugation was used to isolate PBMCs from whole blood, and the isolated PBMCs were then either used fresh or cryopreserved at -140C. Culture conditions were generally each tested in triplicate wells.

The cysteine opens and the phenylalanine closes a CDR3 of 15 amino acids. Only CDR3 DNA remains: 45 bases, in frame from the first base. Based on the germline V gene, the CDR1 and CDR2 sequences are SNHLY and FYNNEI. V is pared back by 7 bases and J by 5 bases, with 20 bases lying between the germline termini. These data come from a study of vaccination and CD4 T cells after COVID-19 (dated 2022 in TCRdb). For the study in its entirety: Every convalescent patient had a positive nasal swab PCR test for SARS-CoV-2, with mild disease in about 9 patients and severe disease in one. Post-COVID blood samples from convalescent patients were collected a median of about 100 days after diagnosis, with a range of 35 to 161 days. Post-vaccine blood samples were obtained a median of approximately 74 days after the second vaccine dose, with a range of about 13 to 250 days. Control cultures used a CEFX viral epitope pool as positive control, an HIV-1 Nef peptide pool as negative control, or no peptide. In fewer than 12 COVID-19 convalescent patients and a few infection-naive healthy vaccine recipients, researchers compared the spike-specific CD4+ TCR repertoire from before mRNA vaccination with the repertoire from after. The convalescent cohort comprised six males and four females, including two Hispanic individuals, seven Caucasians, two Asians and one multiracial person. Overlapping spike peptide pools from SARS-CoV-2 and from the common cold coronaviruses HCoV-NL63, HCoV-OC43 and HCoV-229E were used as culture stimuli. Two doses of either the Pfizer-BioNTech BNT162b2 vaccine (n=8) or the Moderna mRNA-1273 vaccine (n=2) were administered to participants.

Broad study findings and their caveats: In convalescent patients, a median approximately 83% of post-vaccine SARS-CoV-2-reactive clones were detected only after vaccination, suggesting vaccine-specific priming. The study included relatively few convalescent patients and did not analyze early timepoints after natural infection. Of the vaccine-specific clones in convalescent patients, 304 of 307, or nearly all, reacted only to SARS-CoV-2 spike and did not cross-react with common cold coronaviruses. An increase in the median number of SARS-CoV-2-reactive clonotypes from 20 to 25 after infection to 38 after vaccination was observed, but the change was not found to be significant.

Library creation used PCR. TCR sequencing of DNA from cultured CD4+ T cells used the Oncomine TCR Beta short-read assay at the Johns Hopkins FTIC core. The QIAamp micro DNA kit was used to extract genomic DNA from the cultured CD4+ T cells. Oncomine TCR Beta libraries from cultured CD4+ T cells were pooled with unique dual indexes and sequenced on an Illumina iSeq 100. The original methods were these. Non-productive sequences were filtered out, and CDR3s that did not start with C, did not end with F or W, or were shorter than 7 amino acids were discarded. The MANAFEST web application was used to identify antigen-specific clonotypes by comparing peptide-stimulated wells against reference wells and other culture wells. Positive clones required FDR below 0.05, an odds ratio above 5, and productive frequency above 0.1% in at least two of three replicate wells. A clonotype counted as cross-reactive if it showed significant expansion both in the SARS-CoV-2 spike wells and in at least one common cold coronavirus spike condition. Using R version 3.6.1, CDR3 homology was evaluated through Levenshtein distances (stringdist) along with unrooted phylogenetic trees (ape). The public reads were quality trimmed at Q25 with fastp and then assembled into clones with MiXCR by TCRdb, keeping productive beta chains. Each record represents a unique CDR3 protein, reported with the most common genes and DNA among its rows. The V and J calls reflect TCRdb's pipeline rather than the authors' work. For this sample the table gives roughly 7,500 distinct CDR3 sequences, of which 58% were detected only once. Approximately 29% of the sample rests with the top ten.

Rearrangement joined TRBV2 to TRBJ2-5; tentative D gene TRBD1, with 6 bases matching. Sequencing was carried out using CD4+ T cells from blood, cultured in vitro. The receptor was isolated from a human donor who had recovered from COVID-19. For the CDR3, the sequence is CASTWGPQGSETQYF. The base sequence is TGTGCCAGCACCTGGGGTCCACAGGGAAGCGAGACCCAGTACTTC.